The 12 T cell receptor beta chains below were found in one sample sequenced in a study of prognosis after radiotherapy for stage I lung cancer. Genomic DNA was the source, and TCR beta CDR3 was amplified from it by two-round multiplex PCR. For every TRBV and TRBJ gene, a specific primer was used in first-round PCR. TCRdb ran MiXCR on the multiplex PCR reads and lists one entry per CDR3 protein. Of 20,000 or so distinct CDR3 sequences in the sample, around 46% were seen once. This sample comprised PBMCs, obtained before or after stereotactic body radiation therapy (not recorded which). Every receptor here comes from a donor older than 45 with non-small cell lung cancer.

By share of the sample, this clonotype is medium-sized. This chain links TRBV20-1 with TRBJ2-3, with D unclear. Germline CDR1 and CDR2: DFQATT and SNEGSKA (reference sequence). CDR3 length: 12 amino acids. V dropped 3 bases and J dropped 0 bases, with 4 bases sitting between them. The CDR3 DNA is TGCAGTGCTAGCTCTAGCACAGATACGCAGTATTTT. The encoded protein is CSASSSTDTQYF.

This chain uses TRBV20-1 with TRBJ2-3; no clear D gene. V lost 1 base and J 1 base, leaving 18 bases between the germline ends. CDR3 length equals 17 residues. Germline V CDR1 and CDR2: DFQATT, SNEGSKA (reference sequence). CDR3 sequence reads: CSARVPTGTRGTDTQYF. CDR3 in DNA: TGCAGTGCTAGAGTCCCTACCGGTACTCGGGGCACAGATACGCAGTATTTT.

By share, this clonotype counts as medium-sized. The rearrangement links TRBV11-2 to TRBJ2-3, with no clear D. Germline assignment: CDR1 SGHAT and CDR2 FQNNGV. The germline V and J ends were trimmed by 0 bases and 3 bases, with 10 bases remaining between them. The CDR3 is 15 residues long. The CDR3 DNA reads TGTGCCAGCAGCTTAGAAAGGACCGGGACAGATACGCAGTATTTT. Its translation: CASSLERTGTDTQYF.

This clonotype was seen many times. CDR3 amino acids: CASSLVRRQEVFF. Written as DNA, the CDR3 is TGCGCCAGCAGCTTGGTCCGACGGCAGGAGGTTTTCTTT. V gene TRBV5-1 combines with J gene TRBJ1-1; D unresolved. There are 13 residues in the CDR3. Between the trimmed V and J ends, which lost 0 bases and 13 bases, there was a span of 16 bases. Germline V gives CDR1 SGHRS, CDR2 YFSETQ.

Of note for this clonotype: Germline and junction disagree at one end, which may indicate a read error. The genes are TRBV20-1 and TRBJ2-2; no definite D call. Germline V gene lookup returns CDR1 DFQATT and CDR2 SNEGSKA (reference sequence). This CDR3 contains 13 residues. This chain's CDR3 is CSARLVNTGELFF. The CDR3 coding sequence is TGCAGTGCTAGATTGGTGAACACCGGTGAGCTGTTTTTT.

The chain recombines TRBV19 with TRBJ1-5; no definite D call. CDR3 size: 16 residues. Trimming stripped 1 base from V and 0 bases from J, with 10 bases between. Germline-derived CDR1 and CDR2 are LNHDA and SQIVND (reference sequence). DNA for the CDR3: TGTGCCAGTAGTATAGGAAGGGTACCTAGCAATCAGCCCCAGCATTTT. The encoded protein is CASSIGRVPSNQPQHF. The full variable domain, with the rest looked up from reference TRBV19 and TRBJ1-5, is DGGITQSPKYLFRKEGQNVTLSCEQNLNHDAMYWYRQDPGQGLRLIYYSQIVNDFQKGDIAEGYSVSREKKESFPLTVTSAQKNPTAFYLCASSIGRVPSNQPQHFGDGTRLSIL.

The table lists this clonotype with many counts. The chain combines TRBV20-1 with TRBJ2-5; 7 bases agree with TRBD1. CDR3 size: 14 residues. Germline V CDR1 and CDR2: DFQATT, SNEGSKA (reference sequence). Germline trimming cut 6 bases from V and 2 bases from J; bases unmatched to any gene: 9. CDR3 nucleotide sequence: TGCAGTGCAGAATGGGACAGTGCACAAGAGACCCAGTACTTC. Protein sequence: CSAEWDSAQETQYF.

J is TRBJ2-1 and V is TRBV7-3, with D perhaps matching TRBD2 (6 bases). The CDR3 consists of 15 residues. CDR1 and CDR2 from the germline V gene are SGHTA and FQGTGA. V lost 4 bases to trimming and J lost 7 bases, with 17 bases between them. The CDR3 nucleotides read TGTGCCAGCAGCTCCCAAGCGGGCTCTGGGAATGAGCAGTTCTTC. Its protein product is CASSSQAGSGNEQFF.

This clonotype was observed at least ten times. V usage is TRBV7-9 and J usage is TRBJ2-7; no clear D. Germline V CDR1 and CDR2: SEHNR, FQNEAQ (reference sequence). V shed 1 base and J shed 5 bases, with 3 bases lying between them. This CDR3 is 11 amino acids long. For the CDR3, the DNA is TGTGCCAGCAGCTTAGTGGACGAGCAGTACTTC. Protein product: CASSLVDEQYF.

Details on this clonotype: One end of the junction does not line up with germline, which may come from a read error. The V gene is TRBV14, the J gene TRBJ2-7; 11 bases are shared with TRBD2. This CDR3 is 15 amino acids long. The germline CDR1 and CDR2 sequences are SGHDN and FVKESK. CDR3 in DNA: TGTGCCATCAGCAGGGGACTAGCGGAAGTAGACGAGCAGTACTTC. Protein sequence: CAISRGLAEVDEQYF. The complete variable domain, with remaining parts taken from reference TRBV14 and TRBJ2-7, reads EAGVTQFPSHSVIEKGQTVTLRCDPISGHDNLYWYRRVMGKEIKFLLHFVKESKQDESGMPNNRFLAERTGGTYSTLKVQPAELEDSGVYFCAISRGLAEVDEQYFGPGTRLTVT.

This clonotype has at least ten counts. A much larger clone sits a single nucleotide away, making a read error possible. The chain recombines TRBV11-2 with TRBJ2-2; D gene unclear. This CDR3 comprises 14 residues. The V gene's germline CDR1 is SGHAT and CDR2 FQNNGV. The CDR3 is CVSSLVSNTGELFF. The DNA of the CDR3 is TGTGTCAGCAGCTTAGTGTCGAACACCGGGGAGCTGTTTTTT.

As for this clonotype: A junction end diverges from the germline sequence, so it may reflect a read error. The rearrangement links TRBV19 to TRBJ1-6; D call uncertain. Germline assignment: CDR1 LNHDA and CDR2 SQIVND (reference sequence). CDR3 length: 14 amino acids. The CDR3 DNA reads as TGTGCCAGTAGCCCCAGCCTCTATAATTCGCCCCTCCACTTT. Translation gives CASSPSLYNSPLHF.